A selection of T cell receptor beta chains follows, all from one sample in a study of T cells after yellow fever vaccination. One entry per CDR3 protein results from TCRdb running MiXCR on the 5' RACE reads. The sample has about 400,000 distinct CDR3 sequences, under 7.5% seen once; the top ten hold 15%. The specimen was PBMCs, collected 5 days after the yellow fever booster vaccination. The source of these receptors is a man between 25 and 39 years old who received the YFV17D yellow fever vaccine. Each CDR3 is given with its conserved first and last residue. D genes are given only for firm matches. Clone size is not always given. Where it is, it says once, few, many or a class for expanded clones.

TRBD2,few,TRBJ2-2,TRBV7-2,CATLSGRVGGELFF,TGTGCCACCCTAAGCGGGAGGGTAGGGGGGGAGCTGTTTTTT
.,many,TRBJ2-5,TRBV12-3/TRBV12-4,CASGGDQETQYF,TGTGCCAGCGGTGGAGACCAAGAGACCCAGTACTTC
TRBD2,.,TRBJ2-1,TRBV3-1,CASSQDGTSLSSYNEQFF,TGTGCCAGCAGCCAAGACGGGACTAGCCTGAGCTCCTACAATGAGCAGTTCTTC
TRBD1,.,TRBJ2-2,TRBV5-1,CASSDLQGTNTGELFF,TGCGCCAGCAGCGACCTACAGGGGACGAACACCGGGGAGCTGTTTTTT
.,few,TRBJ2-1,TRBV5-4,CAITTQTGTPYNEQFF,TGTGCCATTACCACCCAGACCGGAACCCCCTACAATGAGCAGTTCTTC
.,.,TRBJ2-7,TRBV20-1,CSASPSGPYEQYF,TGCAGTGCTAGCCCCTCTGGCCCCTACGAGCAGTACTTC
.,.,TRBJ1-1,TRBV20-1,CSASRTEAFF,TGCAGTGCTAGTAGGACTGAAGCTTTCTTT
.,.,TRBJ1-5,TRBV20-1,CSASSSPGPLNPQPQHF,TGCAGTGCTAGCTCCTCACCTGGACCCTTAAATCCTCAGCCCCAGCATTTT
.,many,TRBJ2-1,TRBV24-1,CATSDSGGDEQFF,TGTGCCACCAGTGATTCTGGCGGAGATGAGCAGTTCTTC
.,few,TRBJ2-5,TRBV6-2/TRBV6-3,CASSYSSYRAREETQYF,TGTGCCAGCAGTTACTCATCATACCGGGCCAGGGAAGAGACCCAGTACTTC
TRBD1,.,TRBJ1-1,TRBV12-3/TRBV12-4,CASSTSSGGPTEAFF,TGTGCCAGCAGTACCTCCTCAGGGGGCCCCACTGAAGCTTTCTTT
.,.,TRBJ2-1,TRBV10-3,CAISVGGSGPYNEQFF,TGTGCCATCAGTGTTGGTGGGAGCGGACCCTACAATGAGCAGTTCTTC
TRBD1,.,TRBJ2-1,TRBV7-2,CASSWRFPGQGTDEQFF,TGTGCCAGCAGCTGGAGGTTCCCGGGACAGGGAACCGATGAGCAGTTCTTC
.,few,TRBJ2-3,TRBV6-5,CASSYWAPTDTQYF,TGTGCCAGCAGTTACTGGGCACCCACAGATACGCAGTATTTT
TRBD1,few,TRBJ2-1,TRBV7-2,CASSLQTRGRDEQFF,TGTGCCAGCAGCTTACAAACAAGGGGGCGGGATGAGCAGTTCTTC
TRBD1,.,TRBJ2-7,TRBV29-1,CSVSGTGGTGQYF,TGCAGCGTAAGCGGGACAGGGGGAACGGGGCAGTACTTC
TRBD2,few,TRBJ2-5,TRBV28,CATTTSREETQYF,TGTGCCACGACGACTAGCCGGGAAGAGACCCAGTACTTC
TRBD2,.,TRBJ2-7,TRBV15,CATSGGNLAGNEQYF,TGTGCCACCTCCGGGGGAAATCTAGCGGGCAACGAGCAGTACTTC
TRBD1,.,TRBJ2-7,TRBV29-1,CSARGLRYEQYF,TGCAGCGCCAGGGGGCTGAGGTACGAGCAGTACTTC
.,many,TRBJ2-2,TRBV7-2,CASSLAQFTGELFF,TGTGCCAGCAGCTTAGCGCAATTTACCGGGGAGCTGTTTTTT
TRBD2,few,TRBJ2-5,TRBV7-2,CASSRSGSGTQYF,TGTGCCAGCAGCCGCAGCGGGAGCGGGACCCAGTACTTC
.,.,TRBJ1-3,TRBV20-1,CSARATKDSGNTIYF,TGCAGTGCTAGAGCCACGAAAGACTCTGGAAACACCATATATTTT
TRBD1,.,TRBJ1-2,TRBV20-1,CSARDRVYGYTF,TGCAGTGCTCGGGACAGGGTCTATGGCTACACCTTC
TRBD2,many,TRBJ2-1,TRBV2,CASILAASGDEQFF,TGTGCCAGCATACTAGCGGCGAGTGGGGATGAGCAGTTCTTC
.,many,TRBJ2-2,TRBV11-2,CASSLRTASGRYTGELFF,TGTGCCAGCAGCTTACGGACAGCGTCGGGGCGGTACACCGGGGAGCTGTTTTTT
.,many,TRBJ1-4,TRBV29-1,CSVLWAATNEKLFF,TGCAGCGTGTTATGGGCAGCAACTAATGAAAAACTGTTTTTT
.,many,TRBJ1-4,TRBV21-1,CASSKVGTAAIPATNEKLFF,TGTGCCAGCAGCAAAGTGGGGACGGCGGCAATCCCGGCAACTAATGAAAAACTGTTTTTT
TRBD1,many,TRBJ2-7,TRBV3-1,CASTKTGTDSYEQYF,TGTGCCAGCACAAAGACCGGGACAGATTCCTACGAGCAGTACTTC
TRBD1,many,TRBJ2-3,TRBV20-1,CSAAGGADTQYF,TGCAGTGCCGCAGGGGGCGCAGATACGCAGTATTTT
TRBD2,many,TRBJ2-1,TRBV20-1,CSASRLAGSLYEQFF,TGCAGTGCTAGTAGGCTAGCGGGTAGTTTATATGAGCAGTTCTTC
.,few,TRBJ2-2,TRBV20-1,CSAAPGHLMTGELFF,TGCAGTGCTGCCCCGGGACACCTGATGACCGGGGAGCTGTTTTTT
.,many,TRBJ2-1,TRBV5-1,CASSLRADRAFNEQFF,TGCGCCAGCAGCTTGCGGGCGGACAGAGCATTCAATGAGCAGTTCTTC
.,many,TRBJ2-2,TRBV21-1,CASSKVAGGNGGELFF,.
TRBD1,.,TRBJ1-6,TRBV28,CASSRGQAPSSPLHF,TGTGCCAGCAGTAGAGGACAGGCCCCGAGTTCACCCCTCCACTTT
.,.,TRBJ2-2,TRBV6-1,CASRWRLGGRTGELFF,TGTGCCAGCAGGTGGAGACTAGGTGGGAGAACCGGGGAGCTGTTTTTT
.,.,TRBJ2-1,TRBV20-1,CSASTGNDIYNEQFF,TGCAGTGCTAGTACGGGAAATGATATTTACAATGAGCAGTTCTTC
TRBD1,.,TRBJ2-3,TRBV19,CASTGTANADTQYF,TGTGCCAGTACCGGGACAGCCAACGCAGATACGCAGTATTTT
.,many,TRBJ2-1,TRBV19,CASSPTNSYNEQFF,TGTGCCAGTAGCCCCACCAACTCCTACAATGAGCAGTTCTTC
.,few,TRBJ2-2,TRBV20-1,CSAPQGLRTGELFF,TGCAGTGCTCCCCAGGGGTTAAGGACCGGGGAGCTGTTTTTT
.,many,TRBJ2-3,TRBV20-1,CSAVAGTQYF,TGCAGTGCCGTGGCGGGTACGCAGTATTTT